The T cell receptor beta chain under discussion was sequenced for a study of shared clonotypes between healthy human individuals. Study outcomes and limitations: Researchers sampled blood only, noting tissue repertoires likely differ.

The V and J ends lost 4 bases and 2 bases respectively, with 9 bases between them. Germline V gene data show CDR1 as SNHLY and CDR2 as FYNNEI. The CDR3 runs 14 residues. Deep-level settings were used for running the assay. Each subset's genomic DNA was shared equally among a number of immunoSEQ plates. Under the authors' procedure: Quality scores were absent from the junction-only immunoSEQ sequences, so filtering differed. Libraries were prepared by immunoSEQ multiplex PCR; TCRdb keeps only in-frame clonotypes and omits some of them. V, J and clone size reflect that table, while D and trimming were determined from the DNA. Seen here are approximately 440,000 clones, approximately 71% observed once, and the top ten hold around 12%. To note about this clone: No antigen is known for it.

The sequence was collected from a woman in her 40s in good health. Some clones in this sample may be carry-over from other donors' samples. This chain links TRBV2 with TRBJ1-5; D gene ambiguous. Material for sequencing was PBMCs. CDR3 DNA: TGTGCCAGCAGTGGGTCCAGAGGCAATCAGCCCCAGCATTTT. Translating gives CASSGSRGNQPQHF.